This T cell receptor beta chain was retrieved from a study of T cell repertoires in cytomegalovirus infection. Study information: Well-studied HLA-B-restricted CMV epitopes were used in the study alongside recently identified HLA-C-restricted ones. Matching HLA type and CMV infection were both indicated by public TCR beta signatures. General study findings and limits: The ex vivo response was dominated by HLA-C-restricted CMV-specific TCR beta clonotypes. Totalled public TCR beta family frequency picked out people who carried CMV plus the relevant HLA.

On this clonotype: What it binds is unknown.

V lost 10 bases to trimming and J lost 2 bases, with 12 bases between them. CDR3 size: 13 residues. Germline assignment: CDR1 ENHRY and CDR2 SYGVKD. TCRdb reanalysed the reads using MiXCR and keeps one entry per CDR3 protein. The table shows roughly 160,000 distinct CDR3 sequences, with roughly 22% occurring only once. The source material was CD8+ T cells from cultured PBMCs, sampled from culture after CMV antigen stimulation. The receptor was isolated from a human donor in good health (CMV status not recorded). Some clones in this sample may be carry-over from other donors' samples. The chain recombines TRBV10-3 with TRBJ1-5; D remains unclear. The CDR3 DNA reads as TGTGCCACCAAGGGAGAGGGCAATCAGCCCCAGCATTTT. Protein product: CATKGEGNQPQHF.